This entry describes one T cell receptor (beta chain). What it recognizes is unknown. TCRdb redid the calling of the reads with MiXCR, one entry per CDR3 protein. The top ten hold over 15% of the sample, which has about 700,000 distinct CDR3 sequences, roughly 36% seen once. The sample belongs to a study of T cell repertoires in cytomegalovirus infection. In the study overall: In public TCR beta signatures, there were indications of both CMV infection and matching HLA type.

General observations from the study: People with CMV and the relevant HLA were identified by cumulative public TCR beta family frequency.

The origin of this receptor is a human donor in good health (CMV status not recorded). Some clones in this sample may be carry-over from other donors' samples. The specimen comprised cultured PBMCs, sampled from culture after CMV antigen stimulation.

This chain's CDR3 is CASSLSDSEEDTQYF. The CDR3 nucleotides read TGTGCCAGCAGCTTGTCGGATTCCGAGGAGGATACGCAGTATTTT. The J gene is TRBJ2-3, the V gene TRBV5-4, with D hard to call. This CDR3 is 15 amino acids long. V was shortened by 1 base and J by 6 bases, with 15 bases between the two germline ends. Germline CDR1 SGHNT, CDR2 YYREEE (reference sequence).